The present entry profiles one T cell receptor (beta chain) with its context. This sample was taken from a study of T cells in Graves' hyperthyroidism and ophthalmopathy. TCR beta CDR3 regions were amplified from RNA transcripts. An initial round of RT-PCR targeting the TCR CDR3 relied on the HTBI primer set. TCRdb reanalysed the multiplex PCR reads using MiXCR and keeps one entry per CDR3 protein. The data hold hundreds of thousands of distinct CDR3 sequences, with roughly a fifth observed a single time. CDR1 and CDR2 (germline): SGHTA, FQGNSA. This CDR3 has 15 residues. V was cut by 2 bases and J by 2 bases, with 9 bases left in between.

The source material was blood. The TCR sequence derives from a man over 45 with Graves' ophthalmopathy. J is TRBJ2-2 and V is TRBV7-2, with no clear D. CDR3 nucleotides: TGTGCCAGCAGCTTACGAATCGGTAACACCGGGGAGCTGTTTTTT. It encodes CASSLRIGNTGELFF. The variable domain in full, completed from reference TRBV7-2 and TRBJ2-2, reads GAGVSQSPSNKVTEKGKDVELRCDPISGHTALYWYRQSLGQGLEFLIYFQGNSAPDKSGLPSDRFSAERTGGSVSTLTIQRTQQEDSAVYLCASSLRIGNTGELFFGEGSRLTVL.